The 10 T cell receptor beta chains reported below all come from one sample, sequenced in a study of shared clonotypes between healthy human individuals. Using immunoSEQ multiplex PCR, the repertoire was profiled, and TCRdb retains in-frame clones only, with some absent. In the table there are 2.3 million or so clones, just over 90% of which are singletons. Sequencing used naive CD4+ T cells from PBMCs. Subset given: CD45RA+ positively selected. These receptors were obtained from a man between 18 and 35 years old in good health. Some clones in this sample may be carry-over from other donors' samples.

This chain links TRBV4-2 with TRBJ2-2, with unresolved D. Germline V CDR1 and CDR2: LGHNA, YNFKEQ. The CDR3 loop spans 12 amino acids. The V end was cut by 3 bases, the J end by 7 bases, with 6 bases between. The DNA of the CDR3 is TGTGCCAGCAGCCAGAACGGCGGGGAGCTGTTTTTT. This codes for CASSQNGGELFF.

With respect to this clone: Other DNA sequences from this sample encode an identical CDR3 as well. For the CDR3, the DNA is TGCAGTGCTAGATCATACAATGAGCAGTTCTTC. Residues: CSARSYNEQFF. The genes are TRBV20-1 and TRBJ2-1; D not resolved. V lost 2 bases and J 4 bases, leaving 3 bases between the germline ends. CDR1 and CDR2 (germline): DFQATT, SNEGSKA (reference sequence). This CDR3 comprises 11 residues.

The CDR3: CASRNNRETQYF. DNA of the CDR3: TGCGCCAGCAGGAATAACAGAGAGACCCAGTACTTC. The J gene is TRBJ2-5, the V gene TRBV5-1; D ambiguous. Germline V gene data show CDR1 as SGHRS and CDR2 as YFSETQ. Between the trimmed V and J ends, which lost 5 bases and 4 bases, there was a span of 9 bases. CDR3 size: 12 residues.

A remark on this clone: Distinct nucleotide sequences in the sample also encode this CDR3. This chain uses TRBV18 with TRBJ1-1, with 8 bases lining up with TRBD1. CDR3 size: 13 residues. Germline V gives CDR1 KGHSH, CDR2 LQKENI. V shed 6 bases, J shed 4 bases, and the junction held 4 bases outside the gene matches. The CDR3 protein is CASSQGAATEAFF. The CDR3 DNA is TGTGCCAGCTCCCAGGGGGCGGCCACTGAAGCTTTCTTT.

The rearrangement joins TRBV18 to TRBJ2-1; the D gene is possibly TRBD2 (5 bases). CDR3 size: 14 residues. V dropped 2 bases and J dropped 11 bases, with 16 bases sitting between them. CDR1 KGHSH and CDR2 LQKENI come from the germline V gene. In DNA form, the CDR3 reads TGTGCCAGCTCACCAGAGCTAGCTCCCGGTCAGCAGTTCTTC. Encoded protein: CASSPELAPGQQFF.

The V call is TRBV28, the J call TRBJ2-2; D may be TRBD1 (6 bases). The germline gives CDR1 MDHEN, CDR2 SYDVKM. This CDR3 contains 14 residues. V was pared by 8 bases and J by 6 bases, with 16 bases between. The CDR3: CASGVTNRAGELFF. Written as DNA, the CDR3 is TGTGCCAGCGGCGTTACAAACAGGGCCGGGGAGCTGTTTTTT.

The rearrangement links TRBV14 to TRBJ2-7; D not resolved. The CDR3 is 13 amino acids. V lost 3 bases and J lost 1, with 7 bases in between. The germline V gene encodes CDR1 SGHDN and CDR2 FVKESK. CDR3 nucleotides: TGTGCCAGCAGCCACCACAATTCCTACGAGCAGTACTTC. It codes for CASSHHNSYEQYF.

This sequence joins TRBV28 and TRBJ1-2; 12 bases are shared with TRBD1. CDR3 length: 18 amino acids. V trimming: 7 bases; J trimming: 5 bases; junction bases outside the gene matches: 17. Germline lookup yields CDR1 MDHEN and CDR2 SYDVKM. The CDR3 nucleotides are TGTGCCAGCACTAACCTGCCGGGGGGACAGGGGGCCGGTTATGGCTACACCTTC. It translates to CASTNLPGGQGAGYGYTF.

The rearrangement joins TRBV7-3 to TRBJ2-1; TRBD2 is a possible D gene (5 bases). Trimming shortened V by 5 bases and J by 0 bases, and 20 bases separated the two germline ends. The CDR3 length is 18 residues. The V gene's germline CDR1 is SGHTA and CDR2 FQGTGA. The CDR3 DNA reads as TGTGCCAGCAGCGCTGAGGGCTGGGGAAGCCCCTCCTACAATGAGCAGTTCTTC. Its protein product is CASSAEGWGSPSYNEQFF.

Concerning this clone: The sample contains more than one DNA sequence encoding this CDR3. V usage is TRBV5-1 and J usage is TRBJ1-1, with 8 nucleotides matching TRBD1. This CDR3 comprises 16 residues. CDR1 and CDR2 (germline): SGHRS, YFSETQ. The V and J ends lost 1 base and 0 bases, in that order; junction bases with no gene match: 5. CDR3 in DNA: TGCGCCAGCAGCTTGCTCGGACAGGGTTTGAACACTGAAGCTTTCTTT. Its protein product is CASSLLGQGLNTEAFF.